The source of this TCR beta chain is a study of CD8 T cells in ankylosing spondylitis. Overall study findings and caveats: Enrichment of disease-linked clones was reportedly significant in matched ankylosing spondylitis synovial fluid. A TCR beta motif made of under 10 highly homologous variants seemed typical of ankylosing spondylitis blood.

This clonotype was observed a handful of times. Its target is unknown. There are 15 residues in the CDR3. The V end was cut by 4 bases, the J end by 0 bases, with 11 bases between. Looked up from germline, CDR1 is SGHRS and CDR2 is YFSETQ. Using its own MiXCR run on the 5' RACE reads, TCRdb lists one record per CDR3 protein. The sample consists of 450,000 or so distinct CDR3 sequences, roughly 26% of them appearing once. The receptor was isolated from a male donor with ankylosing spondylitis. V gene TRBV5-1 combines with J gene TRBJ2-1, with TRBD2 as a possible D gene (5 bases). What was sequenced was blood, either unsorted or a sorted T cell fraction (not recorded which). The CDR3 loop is CASSPGLSSYNEQFF. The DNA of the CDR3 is TGCGCCAGCAGCCCAGGACTGAGCTCCTACAATGAGCAGTTCTTC.